Reported below is one TCR beta chain. Its antigen has not been determined. Base-call qualities are not available, and no considerably larger clone is one nucleotide away. This entry belongs to a study of T cells after posttransplantation cyclophosphamide (dated by TCRdb to 2016 to 2017). Background for the entire study: Using TRB sequencing, the study followed how the T cell repertoire rebuilt after myeloablative bone marrow transplantation with posttransplantation cyclophosphamide given as GVHD prophylaxis. Public TRB sequences were searched against a database of over 3,600 sequences associated with responses to pathogens, tumor antigens, self-antigens and alloantigens. TRB sequencing was also done on up to about 3 additional blood samples from 2 to 5.2 years after transplant in 3 patients, and on pretransplant blood from 4 patients. Samples from roughly 35 PTCy-treated patients, along with samples from around 16 of their related bone marrow donors, underwent antigen receptor sequencing. Because TRA and TRB clonality correlated tightly in fewer than ten samples, later TCR analyses were limited to TRB. Blood from all 35 or so PTCy patients who had 1-year posttransplant specimens underwent TRB sequencing.

The study at large found these results: Across a few dozen patients, TRB clonality was highly associated with recipient CMV seropositivity and CMV reactivation, and diversity in PTCy patients was similar to diversity in CNI/methotrexate controls. The TRB repertoires of T cells infiltrating skin or the GI tract showed only limited overlap with the TRB repertoires found in blood. Donor-recipient similarity was low at 1-2 months but increased during the first year, and donor CD8+ memory clones often dominated later blood repertoires.

Genomic DNA was the input for TRB sequencing, which was run either with the immunoSEQ assay at survey resolution or with the hsTCRB kit. The published analysis was carried out like this. Initial read processing used immunoSEQ software, and repertoire analyses used the LymphoSeq R package. For each TRB dataset, clonality was calculated as 1 minus normalized Shannon entropy, and the Gini coefficient was computed as well. To infer phenotypes in unsorted samples, TRB sequences from sorted subsets of the recipient or donor were mapped onto unsorted samples from the same recipient. In its TCRdb copy, this immuneACCESS table keeps in-frame sequences only and misses some clones. Where compared with another copy, unresolved V genes explain less than half of these, and the others have no known cause. The V and J calls and clone size are taken from that table; D and trimming were inferred from the DNA. Present in this sample are about 52,000 clones, roughly 94% of which were seen just once. About 3% of the sample belongs to the ten largest clones.

On the day of marrow donation, related bone marrow donors gave peripheral blood samples. Peripheral blood and bone marrow mononuclear cells were isolated by Ficoll-Hypaque density centrifugation and cryopreserved. The source of this sequence is a woman aged 25-40 years in good health and a related stem cell transplant donor. Sequenced input: PBMCs.

The DNA sequence follows: TGTGCCAGCCCCCTCTCGAGCTCCTACGAGCAGTACTTC. The resulting protein is CASPLSSSYEQYF. The V gene is TRBV7-2 and the J gene is TRBJ2-7; the D gene cannot be resolved reliably. V and J are truncated by 8 bases and 0 bases respectively, leaving an intervening sequence of 11 bases. The germline V gene supplies CDR1 SGHTA and CDR2 FQGNSA. The CDR3 spans 13 residues, from the cysteine through the phenylalanine. This entry keeps only the CDR3 DNA: 39 bases, framed from base 1. The full variable domain, completed from the reference TRBV7-2 and TRBJ2-7 proteins outside the CDR3, reads GAGVSQSPSNKVTEKGKDVELRCDPISGHTALYWYRQSLGQGLEFLIYFQGNSAPDKSGLPSDRFSAERTGGSVSTLTIQRTQQEDSAVYLCASPLSSSYEQYFGPGTRLTVT.